These 5 T cell receptor beta chains were sequenced from one sample in a study of CD8 T cells in ankylosing spondylitis. TCRdb independently ran MiXCR on the 5' RACE reads; one entry per CDR3 protein. Of some 150,000 distinct CDR3 sequences in the sample, approximately 10% were seen once. The material sequenced was blood, either unsorted or a sorted T cell fraction (not recorded which). The receptors derive from a female donor with ankylosing spondylitis or in good health (not recorded which).

This clonotype was seen ten or more times. This sequence joins TRBV20-1 and TRBJ1-5; 7 nucleotides align to TRBD1. Germline V lookup: CDR1 DFQATT, CDR2 SNEGSKA (reference sequence). This CDR3 region has 15 residues. V dropped 0 bases and J dropped 2; count of bases not matched to a gene: 4. The CDR3 nucleotides read TGCAGTGCTAGAGATCTTCAGGGGGGCAATCAGCCCCAGCATTTT. Translating gives CSARDLQGGNQPQHF.

This clonotype occurred many times. The chain couples TRBV14 to TRBJ2-4; 8 bases line up with TRBD1. Trimming cost V 1 base and J 10 bases; bases outside gene matches: 9. Germline CDR1 and CDR2: SGHDN and FVKESK. The CDR3 runs to 15 residues. Written as DNA, the CDR3 is TGTGCCAGCAGCCAAGTACCAGGGGGCTTTGGGATTCAGTACTTC. This sequence encodes CASSQVPGGFGIQYF.

This clonotype was seen ten or more times. The rearrangement links TRBV25-1 to TRBJ1-1; 9 positions match TRBD1. With 6 bases clipped from V and 11 bases from J, the junction kept 10 bases outside the gene matches. There are 13 residues in the CDR3. Germline assignment: CDR1 MGHDK and CDR2 SYGVNS. The CDR3, as DNA: TGTGCCAGCAGACCGACAGGGGGGAACGTCGCTTTCTTT. Encoded protein: CASRPTGGNVAFF.

The table lists this clonotype with many counts. The V call is TRBV5-1, the J call TRBJ2-5; D remains ambiguous. CDR1 SGHRS and CDR2 YFSETQ come from the germline V gene. Trimming removed 4 bases at V and 6 bases at J, with 16 bases between. This CDR3 comprises 14 residues. As DNA, the CDR3 is TGCGCCAGCAGCCTTGAGACGCCGAGGCAGACCCAGTACTTC. This codes for CASSLETPRQTQYF.

This clonotype was observed at least ten times. The rearrangement joins TRBV9 to TRBJ2-7; D unclear. This CDR3 contains 15 residues. V gave up 0 bases and J gave up 1 base, with 11 bases separating them. Per germline, CDR1 SGDLS and CDR2 YYNGEE. CDR3 nucleotide sequence: TGTGCCAGCAGCGTAGAAAACTCCAATTCCTACGAGCAGTACTTC. This gives the protein CASSVENSNSYEQYF.